One sample yielded the 19 T cell receptor beta chains listed below, sequenced in a study of blood T cell repertoires in COVID-19. TCRdb's table, derived via immunoSEQ multiplex PCR, lists solely in-frame clones and lacks some. The sample lists around 280,000 clones, 90% occurring once. The specimen was PBMCs or T cells enriched from blood (not recorded which). The receptors shown here come from a woman between 18 and 29 years old with acute COVID-19.

The chain joins TRBV4-1 to TRBJ2-7, with 7 bases identical to TRBD2. Germline lookup yields CDR1 MGHRA and CDR2 YSYEKL. The CDR3 is made up of 13 amino acids. V was pared by 1 base and J by 3 bases, with 0 bases of the junction left unmatched. The CDR3 here is CASSQGTSYEQYF. CDR3 coding DNA: TGCGCCAGCAGCCAAGGGACTAGCTACGAGCAGTACTTC.

This clone occurred once. V and J are TRBV4-3 and TRBJ2-3; TRBD2 matches at 12 bases. This CDR3 spans 18 amino acids. V was clipped by 1 base and J by 8 bases; unmatched bases: 13. CDR1 is LGHNA and CDR2 is YSLEER in the germline V gene. CDR3 in amino acids: CASSQGTLAGGPLSTQYF. CDR3 coding DNA: TGCGCCAGCAGCCAAGGTACGCTAGCGGGAGGGCCGTTGAGTACGCAGTATTTT.

The J gene is TRBJ2-3, the V gene TRBV10-3; TRBD2 matches at 9 bases. This CDR3 has 15 residues. The V gene's germline CDR1 is ENHRY and CDR2 SYGVKD. J gave up 4 bases and V 10 bases, and 12 bases lay outside the gene matches. The CDR3 loop is CATSVAGVSSDTQYF. The CDR3 bases are TGTGCCACCAGCGTAGCGGGAGTGAGTTCAGATACGCAGTATTTT.

The chain recombines TRBV19 with TRBJ1-2; 7 bases match TRBD1. J was trimmed by 3 bases and V by 2 bases; bases with no gene match: 6. Germline CDR1 LNHDA, CDR2 SQIVND (reference sequence). This CDR3 spans 15 amino acids. The CDR3 loop is CASSIPSTGDYGYTF. The CDR3 DNA follows: TGTGCCAGTAGTATACCCAGCACAGGGGACTATGGCTACACCTTC.

The genes are TRBV19 and TRBJ2-4; perhaps TRBD2 as D (6 bases). This CDR3 comprises 15 residues. CDR1 LNHDA and CDR2 SQIVND come from the germline V gene (reference sequence). The ends were cut back, 3 bases at V and 8 bases at J, with 17 bases in the middle. In DNA, the CDR3 is TGTGCCAGTAGTATCGGAGGGGTACAAAGGGACATTCAGTACTTC. It codes for CASSIGGVQRDIQYF.

The chain couples TRBV7-9 to TRBJ2-7, with TRBD1 matching 7 bases. This CDR3 is built from 14 residues. Germline values: CDR1 SEHNR, CDR2 FQNEAQ (reference sequence). V lost 6 bases and J lost 2; bases outside the gene matches: 7. CDR3 in DNA: TGTGCCAGCAGTCTAAGGACAGGAACCTACGAGCAGTACTTC. Encoded protein: CASSLRTGTYEQYF.

This chain uses TRBV6-6 with TRBJ2-7; D might be TRBD1 (5 bases). Trimming pared 0 bases from V and 3 bases from J, leaving 12 bases between. The CDR3 extends over 15 amino acids. Germline V gene data show CDR1 as MNHNY and CDR2 as SVGAGI (reference sequence). The CDR3 bases are TGTGCCAGCAGTTACTCAGGGGCGCCAGGCTACGAGCAGTACTTC. Translating gives CASSYSGAPGYEQYF.

This clone was picked up one time. V and J are TRBV7-3 and TRBJ2-7; D gene ambiguous. Germline V gene sequence: CDR1 SGHTA, CDR2 FQGTGA. Between the trimmed V and J ends, which lost 2 bases and 2 bases, there was a span of 19 bases. The length of the CDR3 is 17 residues. The CDR3 loop is CASSLPQRPVITYEQYF. In DNA, the CDR3 is TGTGCCAGCAGCTTACCCCAGCGACCGGTGATCACCTACGAGCAGTACTTC.

The V gene is TRBV10-2, the J gene TRBJ2-5; the D gene is possibly TRBD2 (6 bases). Germline loops: CDR1 WSHSY, CDR2 SAAADI. The CDR3 has 12 amino acids. Deletions cut 8 bases from V and 7 bases from J, with 14 bases between. The CDR3 nucleotides are TGCGCCAGCGGAGGGGAATCGGGGACCCAGTACTTC. This encodes CASGGESGTQYF.

The V and J genes are TRBV9 and TRBJ2-3, with TRBD2 matching over 13 bases. CDR3 size: 19 residues. Trimming took 0 bases from V and 5 from J; bases not matched to a gene: 12. CDR1 and CDR2 (germline): SGDLS, YYNGEE. CDR3 in amino acids: CASSVAGTSGMGVQDTQYF. The CDR3 nucleotides read TGTGCCAGCAGCGTAGCGGGGACTAGCGGGATGGGGGTCCAAGATACGCAGTATTTT.

The rearrangement uses TRBV5-1 and TRBJ2-1; D perhaps matches TRBD1 (5 bases). The CDR3 extends over 15 amino acids. Germline assignment: CDR1 SGHRS and CDR2 YFSETQ. Trimming removed 1 base from V and 5 bases from J, with 13 bases in between. CDR3 nucleotides: TGCGCCAGCAGCTTGTTTTCCGACAGTGACAATGAGCAGTTCTTC. Residues: CASSLFSDSDNEQFF.

The rearrangement uses TRBV28 and TRBJ1-2, with a weak D call TRBD1 (5 bases). Germline CDR1 MDHEN, CDR2 SYDVKM. CDR3 length equals 13 residues. Trimming pared 6 bases from V and 2 bases from J, leaving 10 bases between. CDR3: CASSQGLNYGYTF. The CDR3 DNA follows: TGTGCCAGCAGCCAGGGACTGAACTATGGCTACACCTTC.

The chain is built from TRBV11-3 and TRBJ1-1; TRBD1 agrees at 8 bases. The CDR3 length is 15 residues. The germline V gene encodes CDR1 SGHNT and CDR2 YENEEA. Losses at the gene ends were 5 bases for V and 1 base for J; bases not matched to a gene: 6. The CDR3 loop reads CASSLGQGENTEAFF. In DNA, the CDR3 is TGTGCCAGCAGCCTTGGACAGGGCGAGAACACTGAAGCTTTCTTT.

V and J are TRBV6-4 and TRBJ1-5; the D is unclear. The germline V gene encodes CDR1 MRHNA and CDR2 SNTAGT. The CDR3 consists of 8 residues. The CDR3: CNGQPQHF. CDR3 DNA sequence: TGTAACGGTCAGCCCCAGCATTTT.

The chain carries TRBV2 and TRBJ2-1; 9 nucleotides agree with TRBD2. The CDR3 spans 14 residues. Germline V CDR1 and CDR2: SNHLY, FYNNEI. V lost 6 bases and J lost 5; bases outside the gene matches: 5. CDR3 amino acids: CASRRREGNNEQFF. The CDR3 bases are TGTGCCAGCAGGCGGCGGGAGGGAAACAATGAGCAGTTCTTC.

This clone was found once. The gene calls are TRBV7-8 and TRBJ2-1, with a possible D match to TRBD1 (6 bases). The CDR3 is 15 amino acids. Germline V gene data show CDR1 as SGHVS and CDR2 as FQNEAQ. Trimming stripped 8 bases from V and 6 bases from J, with 20 bases between. The CDR3 coding sequence is TGTGCCAGCGTTTCCTTACAGGGATCAGGCAATGAGCAGTTCTTC. Residues: CASVSLQGSGNEQFF.

The sample holds one count of this clone. The rearrangement links TRBV19 to TRBJ2-3; D remains ambiguous. V shed 5 bases and J shed 0 bases, with 9 bases lying between them. This CDR3 spans 14 amino acids. Per the germline V gene, CDR1 is LNHDA and CDR2 is SQIVND (reference sequence). CDR3 in amino acids: CASSPSTSTDTQYF. The CDR3 DNA reads as TGTGCCAGTAGTCCTTCGACTAGCACAGATACGCAGTATTTT.

The V call is TRBV7-3, the J call TRBJ2-1; D is perhaps TRBD2 (5 bases). Germline CDR1 and CDR2: SGHTA and FQGTGA. The CDR3 contains 15 residues. Trimming took off 2 bases at V and 8 bases at J, with 16 bases between the two ends. The CDR3 DNA reads TGTGCCAGCAGCTTAGAGCCCGGGGTCGGGTATGAGCAGTTCTTC. Its translation: CASSLEPGVGYEQFF.

This sequence joins TRBV7-9 and TRBJ2-7, with 11 positions matching TRBD1. This CDR3 is built from 17 residues. Trimming took 8 bases from V and 4 from J; bases not matched to a gene: 16. Germline-derived CDR1 and CDR2 are SEHNR and FQNEAQ (reference sequence). The CDR3 loop is CASSGGQGAETYYEQYF. DNA for the CDR3: TGTGCCAGCTCCGGTGGACAGGGGGCCGAAACTTATTACGAGCAGTACTTC.